This paragraph covers one TCR beta chain sequence. The J segment lost 7 bases and the V segment lost 3 bases, leaving 8 bases of the junction unmatched. This CDR3 has 16 residues. Germline V gene data show CDR1 as SGHNT and CDR2 as YENEEA. This record comes from a study of T cell changes during pregnancy in multiple sclerosis. Profiled with immunoSEQ multiplex PCR; TCRdb holds only in-frame clones, not every one. The sample contains tens of thousands of clones, roughly 85% of which appear only once. Sequencing used CD8+ T cells from peripheral blood mononuclear cells, obtained in the first trimester of pregnancy. J is TRBJ1-6 and V is TRBV11-3; 8 bases are a match to TRBD1. The origin of this receptor is a female donor in good health, enrolled as a control in a pregnancy study. CDR3 coding DNA: TGTGCCAGCAGCTTCCGACAGGGGTGGTGGAATTCACCCCTCCACTTT. As protein: CASSFRQGWWNSPLHF.